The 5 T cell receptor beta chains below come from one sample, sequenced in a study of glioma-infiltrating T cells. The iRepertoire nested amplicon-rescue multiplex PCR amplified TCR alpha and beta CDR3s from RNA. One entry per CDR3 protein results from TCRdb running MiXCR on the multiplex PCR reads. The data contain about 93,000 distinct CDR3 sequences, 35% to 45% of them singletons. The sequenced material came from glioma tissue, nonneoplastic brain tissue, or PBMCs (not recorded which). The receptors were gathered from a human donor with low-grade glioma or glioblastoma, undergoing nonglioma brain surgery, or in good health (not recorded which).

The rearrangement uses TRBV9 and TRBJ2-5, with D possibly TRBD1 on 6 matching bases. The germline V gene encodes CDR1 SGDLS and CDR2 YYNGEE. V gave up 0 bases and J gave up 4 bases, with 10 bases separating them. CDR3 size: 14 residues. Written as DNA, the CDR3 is TGTGCCAGCAGCGTAGCAGGGGTTGGAGAGACCCAGTACTTC. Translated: CASSVAGVGETQYF.

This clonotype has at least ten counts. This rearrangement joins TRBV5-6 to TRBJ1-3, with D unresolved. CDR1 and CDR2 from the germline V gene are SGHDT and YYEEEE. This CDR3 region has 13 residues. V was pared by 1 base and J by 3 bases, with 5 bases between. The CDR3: CASSLYLGNTIYF. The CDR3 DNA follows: TGTGCCAGCAGCTTGTACCTTGGAAACACCATATATTTT.

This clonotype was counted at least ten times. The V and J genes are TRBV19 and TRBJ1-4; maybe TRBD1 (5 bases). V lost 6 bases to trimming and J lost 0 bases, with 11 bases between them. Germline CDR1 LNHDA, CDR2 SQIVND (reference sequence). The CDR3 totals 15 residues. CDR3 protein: CASSRTGATNEKLFF. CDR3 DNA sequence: TGTGCCAGTAGCCGTACAGGTGCAACTAATGAAAAACTGTTTTTT.

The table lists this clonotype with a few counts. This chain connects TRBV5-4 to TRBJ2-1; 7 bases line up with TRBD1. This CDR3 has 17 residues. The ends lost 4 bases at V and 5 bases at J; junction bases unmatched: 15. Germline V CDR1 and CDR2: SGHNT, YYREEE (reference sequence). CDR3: CASSRGTNRGRDNEQFF. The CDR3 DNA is TGTGCCAGCAGCCGAGGTACTAACAGGGGTAGGGACAATGAGCAGTTCTTC.

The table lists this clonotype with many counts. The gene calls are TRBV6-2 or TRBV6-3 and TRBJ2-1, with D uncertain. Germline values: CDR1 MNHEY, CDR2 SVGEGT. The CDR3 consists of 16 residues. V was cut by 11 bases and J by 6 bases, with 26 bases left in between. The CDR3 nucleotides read TGTGCCTCACAAAGGAGTATTAGCAGTCTGTCCAATGAGCAGTTCTTC. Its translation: CASQRSISSLSNEQFF.